These 21 T cell receptor beta chains were all obtained from the same sample, sequenced in a study of shared clonotypes between healthy human individuals. Produced via immunoSEQ multiplex PCR; TCRdb's table is partial and in-frame only. This table holds millions of clones, about 95% found once. CD45RO-negative CD8 cells positively selected for CCR7 made up the naive population, which excluded terminally differentiated effector memory CD45RA+ cells. Input material: naive CD8+ T cells sorted from blood. The source of these receptors is a man between 18 and 29 years old in good health.

This chain connects TRBV27 to TRBJ1-3, with TRBD1 as a possible D gene (6 bases). The germline V gene encodes CDR1 MNHEY and CDR2 SMNVEV (reference sequence). The CDR3 contains 15 residues. V lost 4 bases and J lost 4, with 14 bases in between. Here the CDR3 DNA reads TGTGCCAGCAGTTCGTGGACAGAGGGAGGAAACACCATATATTTT. It translates to CASSSWTEGGNTIYF.

This clone has only one observation. The gene calls are TRBV15 and TRBJ2-5; tentative D call: TRBD1 (6 bases). This CDR3 comprises 18 residues. Germline V gene data show CDR1 as LNHNV and CDR2 as YYDKDF (reference sequence). V was trimmed by 0 bases and J by 1 base, leaving 18 bases between them. CDR3 protein: CATSRDPPFSTGQETQYF. In DNA form, the CDR3 reads TGTGCCACCAGCAGAGATCCGCCTTTTTCGACAGGCCAAGAGACCCAGTACTTC. Based on the CDR3 plus reference TRBV15 and TRBJ2-5, the full variable domain is DAMVIQNPRYQVTQFGKPVTLSCSQTLNHNVMYWYQQKSSQAPKLLFHYYDKDFNNEADTPDNFQSRRPNTSFCFLDIRSPGLGDTAMYLCATSRDPPFSTGQETQYFGPGTRLLVL.

The rearrangement joins TRBV6-5 to TRBJ2-5, with D tentatively TRBD2 (6 bases). The length of the CDR3 is 11 residues. Germline CDR1 MNHEY, CDR2 SVGAGI. Trimming cost V 5 bases and J 5 bases, with 6 bases left between them. DNA for the CDR3: TGTGCCAGCAGTGGGGGGGAGACCCAGTACTTC. Translating gives CASSGGETQYF.

This clone was observed once. This CDR3 is also generated by other DNA sequences in the sample. The chain employs TRBV28 and TRBJ1-1, with 7 bases lining up with TRBD1. From germline, CDR1 is MDHEN and CDR2 SYDVKM. The length of the CDR3 is 15 residues. V was pared by 2 bases and J by 1 base, with 4 bases of the junction left unmatched. The CDR3, as DNA: TGTGCCAGCAGTTTAGACAGGGTGGGGAACACTGAAGCTTTCTTT. Protein product: CASSLDRVGNTEAFF.

The J gene is TRBJ2-3, the V gene TRBV5-6; maybe TRBD2 (6 bases). Germline V lookup: CDR1 SGHDT, CDR2 YYEEEE. There are 14 residues in the CDR3. Trimming pared 0 bases from V and 2 bases from J, leaving 7 bases between. The DNA of the CDR3 is TGTGCCAGCAGCTTGGGCGGGGTCACAGATACGCAGTATTTT. This sequence encodes CASSLGGVTDTQYF.

V usage is TRBV27 and J usage is TRBJ2-7; D might be TRBD1 (6 bases). The CDR3 is made up of 16 amino acids. Per germline, CDR1 MNHEY and CDR2 SMNVEV (reference sequence). The V end was cut by 3 bases, the J end by 2 bases, with 17 bases between. Here the CDR3 DNA reads TGTGCCAGCAGTTTCTCACAGGGTGAGGTCCCCTACGAGCAGTACTTC. Protein product: CASSFSQGEVPYEQYF.

The chain combines TRBV27 with TRBJ2-1; 7 bases fit TRBD1. Germline values: CDR1 MNHEY, CDR2 SMNVEV (reference sequence). After removal of 3 bases from V and 9 bases from J, the junction contained 8 bases not matched to a gene. This CDR3 has 14 amino acids. This CDR3 reads CASSLEPQGFEQFF. Here the CDR3 DNA reads TGTGCCAGCAGTTTGGAACCACAGGGGTTTGAGCAGTTCTTC.

The sample holds one count of this clone. The chain links TRBV2 to TRBJ1-2, with D unclear. This CDR3 has 16 amino acids. V lost 7 bases, J lost 7 bases, and 25 bases lay in between. In germline, CDR1 is SNHLY, CDR2 FYNNEI. Written as DNA, the CDR3 is TGTGCCAGCACCCTCTCCGTCGGGGTCCGGCCCCTTGGCTACACCTTC. This translates into CASTLSVGVRPLGYTF. Using reference TRBV2 and TRBJ1-2 for the parts outside the CDR3, the full variable domain is EPEVTQTPSHQVTQMGQEVILRCVPISNHLYFYWYRQILGQKVEFLVSFYNNEISEKSEIFDDQFSVERPDGSNFTLKIRSTKLEDSAMYFCASTLSVGVRPLGYTFGSGTRLTVV.

The chain has TRBV11-2 and TRBJ2-7; D is undetermined. The germline V gene encodes CDR1 SGHAT and CDR2 FQNNGV. V lost 1 base and J lost 0, with 16 bases in between. This CDR3 is built from 17 residues. CDR3 coding DNA: TGTGCCAGCAGCTTAGTTCCGAGACCCACTTACTCCTACGAGCAGTACTTC. Encoded protein: CASSLVPRPTYSYEQYF.

This chain joins TRBV6-1 and TRBJ2-7; the D gene is possibly TRBD2 (6 bases). V was pared by 7 bases and J by 2 bases, with 12 bases between. Per germline, CDR1 MNHNS and CDR2 SASEGT. There are 13 residues in the CDR3. DNA for the CDR3: TGTGCCAGCACCTTAGCGGAACCCTACGAGCAGTACTTC. Its protein is CASTLAEPYEQYF.

The chain couples TRBV5-4 to TRBJ2-7; TRBD1 aligns across 10 bases. The junction had 2 bases not matched to a gene; V was cut back by 3 bases and J by 5 bases. Germline assignment: CDR1 SGHNT and CDR2 YYREEE (reference sequence). The CDR3 has 13 residues. The CDR3 protein is CASSWDRGDEQYF. For the CDR3, the DNA is TGTGCCAGCAGCTGGGACAGGGGTGACGAGCAGTACTTC.

The chain couples TRBV27 to TRBJ1-1, with TRBD1 matching over 8 bases. The CDR3 has 13 residues. The V and J ends lost 5 bases and 4 bases, in that order; junction bases with no gene match: 3. The germline V gene has CDR1 MNHEY and CDR2 SMNVEV (reference sequence). The CDR3 spells CASSRGTGTEAFF. The DNA of the CDR3 is TGTGCCAGCAGTCGAGGGACAGGCACTGAAGCTTTCTTT.

This chain links TRBV2 with TRBJ2-2; D is possibly TRBD1 (5 bases). In germline, CDR1 is SNHLY, CDR2 FYNNEI. V was shortened by 4 bases and J by 4 bases, with 13 bases between the two germline ends. CDR3 length equals 15 residues. The CDR3, as DNA: TGTGCCAGCAGTGCACCTAACCAGGGCACCGGGGAGCTGTTTTTT. Encoded protein: CASSAPNQGTGELFF. The entire variable domain, with the rest obtained from reference TRBV2 and TRBJ2-2, is as follows: EPEVTQTPSHQVTQMGQEVILRCVPISNHLYFYWYRQILGQKVEFLVSFYNNEISEKSEIFDDQFSVERPDGSNFTLKIRSTKLEDSAMYFCASSAPNQGTGELFFGEGSRLTVL.

The chain links TRBV11-2 to TRBJ2-1; TRBD1 aligns across 10 bases. Trimming cost V 5 bases and J 6 bases; bases outside gene matches: 7. The length of the CDR3 is 15 residues. Per germline, CDR1 SGHAT and CDR2 FQNNGV. As DNA, the CDR3 is TGTGCCAGCAGCCCCGGGACAGGGGTCGTCAATGAGCAGTTCTTC. This translates into CASSPGTGVVNEQFF.

This chain links TRBV6-5 with TRBJ1-3; TRBD1 aligns across 8 bases. V shed 5 bases, J shed 1 base, and the junction held 4 bases outside the gene matches. This CDR3 region has 15 residues. Germline-derived CDR1 and CDR2 are MNHEY and SVGAGI. CDR3 sequence: CASSPTGVSGNTIYF. DNA for the CDR3: TGTGCCAGCAGTCCGACAGGGGTATCTGGAAACACCATATATTTT.

V is TRBV11-2 and J is TRBJ2-2, with 12 bases that match TRBD2. Trimming removed 2 bases from V and 7 bases from J; junction bases left unmatched: 14. Germline loops: CDR1 SGHAT, CDR2 FQNNGV. There are 19 residues in the CDR3. In nucleotides, the CDR3 is TGTGCCAGCAGCTTATTGCTAGCGGGAGGGCCTGGGTATGACGGGGAGCTGTTTTTT. Protein product: CASSLLLAGGPGYDGELFF. Drawing the rest from reference TRBV11-2 and TRBJ2-2, the complete variable domain is EAGVAQSPRYKIIEKRQSVAFWCNPISGHATLYWYQQILGQGPKLLIQFQNNGVVDDSQLPKDRFSAERLKGVDSTLKIQPAKLEDSAVYLCASSLLLAGGPGYDGELFFGEGSRLTVL.

The gene calls are TRBV28 and TRBJ1-2; TRBD1 is a possible D gene (6 bases). CDR1 is MDHEN, CDR2 SYDVKM, per germline. This CDR3 is 15 amino acids long. Trimming took 8 bases from V and 7 from J, leaving 23 bases between them. Written as DNA, the CDR3 is TGTGCCAGCGTTGAACTGCGACAGGTGGAGGGTGGCTACACCTTC. The encoded protein is CASVELRQVEGGYTF.

The chain links TRBV5-4 to TRBJ2-7, with D hard to call. The V gene's germline CDR1 is SGHNT and CDR2 YYREEE (reference sequence). Trimming shortened V by 3 bases and J by 4 bases, and 17 bases separated the two germline ends. This CDR3 comprises 15 residues. Here the CDR3 reads CASSSPDDERYEQYF. The DNA of the CDR3 is TGTGCCAGCAGCTCCCCGGACGACGAAAGGTACGAGCAGTACTTC.

The chain joins TRBV18 to TRBJ2-7, with D perhaps TRBD2 (6 bases). Trimming pared 2 bases from V and 3 bases from J, leaving 8 bases between. Germline-derived CDR1 and CDR2 are KGHSH and LQKENI. The CDR3 is 13 residues long. CDR3 DNA sequence: TGTGCCAGCTCACCAAGGCGGGACTACGAGCAGTACTTC. Amino acid sequence: CASSPRRDYEQYF.

V is TRBV18 and J is TRBJ2-7; possible D gene TRBD1, 5 bases. The germline CDR1 and CDR2 sequences are KGHSH and LQKENI. CDR3 size: 11 residues. V shed 5 bases and J shed 6 bases, with 8 bases lying between them. The CDR3 loop reads CASSERGEQYF. The CDR3 nucleotides are TGTGCCAGCTCAGAAAGGGGCGAGCAGTACTTC.

The V call is TRBV4-2, the J call TRBJ2-1; TRBD1 is a possible D gene (5 bases). The CDR3 loop spans 14 amino acids. Trimming stripped 1 base from V and 5 bases from J, with 9 bases between. Per germline, CDR1 LGHNA and CDR2 YNFKEQ. CDR3 coding DNA: TGTGCCAGCAGCCAAGGGGGCGACAACAATGAGCAGTTCTTC. It encodes CASSQGGDNNEQFF.